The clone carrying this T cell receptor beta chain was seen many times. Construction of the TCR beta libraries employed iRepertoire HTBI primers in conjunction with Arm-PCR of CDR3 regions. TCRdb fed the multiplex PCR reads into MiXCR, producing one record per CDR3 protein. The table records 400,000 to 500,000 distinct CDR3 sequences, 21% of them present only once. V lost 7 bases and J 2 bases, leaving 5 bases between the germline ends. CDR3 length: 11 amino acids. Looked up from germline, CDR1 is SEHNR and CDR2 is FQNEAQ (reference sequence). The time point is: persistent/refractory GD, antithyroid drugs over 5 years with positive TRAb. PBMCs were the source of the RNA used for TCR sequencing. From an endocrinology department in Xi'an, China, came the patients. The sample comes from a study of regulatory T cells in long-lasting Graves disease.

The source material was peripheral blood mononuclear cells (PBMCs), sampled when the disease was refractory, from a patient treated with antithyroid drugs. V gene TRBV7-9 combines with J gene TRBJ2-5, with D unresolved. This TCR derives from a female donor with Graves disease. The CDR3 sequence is CASTVQETQYF. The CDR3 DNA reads TGTGCCAGCACCGTACAAGAGACCCAGTACTTC.